These T cell receptor beta chains were read from a single sample in a study of blood T cell repertoires in COVID-19. Profiled with immunoSEQ multiplex PCR; TCRdb holds only in-frame clones, not every one. The table includes tens of thousands of clones, 75% to 85% detected once. The source material was peripheral blood. The origin of the receptors is a human donor in a cohort sampled during active COVID-19. Both conserved end residues are part of each CDR3. The D gene is left open where the match is weak. Size values are once, few and many counts, or a class for expanded clones, and some rows have none.

-	TRBV27	-	TRBJ2-1	TGTGCCAGCAGTTCTGGGACATTCTCCTACAATGAGCAGTTCTTC	CASSSGTFSYNEQFF
-	TRBV4-1	-	TRBJ2-1	TGCGCCAGCAGCCAAGATCGGACAGTCTCCTACAATGAGCAGTTCTTC	CASSQDRTVSYNEQFF
-	TRBV7-2	-	TRBJ2-1	TGTGCCAGCAGCTACCGACTGGATTCCTACAATGAGCAGTTCTTC	CASSYRLDSYNEQFF
-	TRBV7-3	-	TRBJ1-1	TGTGCCAGCAGCCCCGGGCGGGATAACACTGAAGCTTTCTTT	CASSPGRDNTEAFF
-	TRBV10-2	once	TRBJ2-2	TGCGCCAGCAGCCGTGACGGGGACGGGGAGCTGTTTTTT	CASSRDGDGELFF
-	TRBV5-1	-	TRBJ2-3	TGCGCCAGCAGCTTTCTTGGGGGGAGCACAGATACGCAGTATTTT	CASSFLGGSTDTQYF
TRBD2	TRBV18	few	TRBJ2-3	TGTGCCAGCTCACCCCTCACTAGCGGGGGGGTGGATACGCAGTATTTT	CASSPLTSGGVDTQYF
-	TRBV6-1	-	TRBJ1-5	TGTGCCAGCAGTGAACGACAGTTAAATCAGCCCCAGCATTTT	CASSERQLNQPQHF
-	TRBV10-3	-	TRBJ1-2	TGTGCCATCAGTGGACAGGACTATGGCTACACCTTC	CAISGQDYGYTF
-	TRBV19	-	TRBJ1-2	TGTGCCAGTAGCATGGAGCGTAACTATGGCTACACCTTC	CASSMERNYGYTF
-	TRBV4-1	-	TRBJ2-7	TGCGCCAGCAGCCAAGGATGGAGCTCCTACGAGCAGTACTTC	CASSQGWSSYEQYF
TRBD2	TRBV6-1	-	TRBJ2-5	TGTGCCAGCAGCCCGGGACTACGGACCCAGTACTTC	CASSPGLRTQYF
TRBD2	TRBV11-2	once	TRBJ2-1	TGTGCCAGCAGCTTAGATTTAGCGGGCTACAATGAGCAGTTCTTC	CASSLDLAGYNEQFF
TRBD2	TRBV7-4	-	TRBJ2-7	TGTGCCAGCAGCCCACCCCTCGGACTAGCGGATTTCTCCTACGAGCAGTACTTC	CASSPPLGLADFSYEQYF
-	TRBV3-1/TRBV3-2	-	TRBJ2-7	TGTGCCAGCAGCCTACCGGGACTTAACTACGAGCAGTACTTC	CASSLPGLNYEQYF
-	TRBV5-6	once	TRBJ1-1	TGTGCCAGCAGCTTGGCCGGGAACACTGAAGCTTTCTTT	CASSLAGNTEAFF
-	TRBV10-2	-	TRBJ2-6	TGCGCCAGCAGTATACAGGGTGGGGCCAACGTCCTGACTTTC	CASSIQGGANVLTF
-	TRBV13	once	TRBJ2-7	TGTGCCAGCAGCACCCACAGGGTAGGGGGATTGCACGAGCAGTACTTC	CASSTHRVGGLHEQYF
TRBD1	TRBV28	-	TRBJ1-2	TGTGCCAGCAGTCATGCTCCACAGGGGGCCCTAATTAACTATGGCTACACCTTC	CASSHAPQGALINYGYTF
-	TRBV27	-	TRBJ1-6	TGTGCCAGCACCTTAGGGCAGGGGTATTCACCCCTCCACTTT	CASTLGQGYSPLHF
TRBD1	TRBV27	-	TRBJ1-2	TGTGCCAGCAGCGAGACAGGGCAAGCTAACTATGGCTACACCTTC	CASSETGQANYGYTF
-	TRBV12-3/TRBV12-4	-	TRBJ2-5	TGTGCCAGCAGCCCTGACAGAAAAGAGACCCAGTACTTC	CASSPDRKETQYF
TRBD2	TRBV28	-	TRBJ2-7	TGTGCCAGTCTCGGGGGGTGGGTTGCGACCTACGAGCAGTACTTC	CASLGGWVATYEQYF
-	TRBV19	once	TRBJ1-4	TGTGCCAGTAGTATGGGGGACACGGATGAAAAACTGTTTTTT	CASSMGDTDEKLFF
TRBD2	TRBV29-1	-	TRBJ2-7	TGCAGCGTTGTTCGCGGGGGTATGTCGGCCGAGCAGTACTTC	CSVVRGGMSAEQYF
-	TRBV11-3	-	TRBJ2-3	TGTGCCACCGCGAGATCGAGCACAGATACGCAGTATTTT	CATARSSTDTQYF
-	TRBV2	-	TRBJ2-6	TGTGCCAGCAGTGAAATGAAATGGGGCGGAGCCTTTAGCTCTGGGGCCAACGTCCTGACTTTC	CASSEMKWGGAFSSGANVLTF
TRBD1	TRBV19	-	TRBJ2-4	TGTGCCAGTAGTACACAGGGGGCCAAAAACATTCAGTACTTC	CASSTQGAKNIQYF
TRBD1	TRBV29-1	-	TRBJ2-7	TGCAGCGTTGAAGCGGGGACAGGGGGAAACGAGCAGTACTTC	CSVEAGTGGNEQYF
TRBD1	TRBV10-3	-	TRBJ1-2	TGTGCCATCAGAGTGACAGGGGGGTCCTCTAACTATGGCTACACCTTC	CAIRVTGGSSNYGYTF
TRBD1	TRBV25-1	-	TRBJ1-1	TGTGCCAGCAGGACAGGGGGGAACACTGAAGCTTTCTTT	CASRTGGNTEAFF
TRBD1	TRBV2	-	TRBJ2-1	TGTGCCAGCAGACGGGACAGGGTCGTCCTCAAAAATGAGCAGTTCTTC	CASRRDRVVLKNEQFF
-	TRBV5-1	-	TRBJ2-7	TGCGCCAGCAGCTTAGGGGGGGGGCGCACCTACGAGCAGTACTTC	CASSLGGGRTYEQYF
-	TRBV5-4	-	TRBJ2-5	TGTGCCAGCAGCTCTGCCGGGACCCAGTACTTC	CASSSAGTQYF
TRBD1	TRBV6-5	-	TRBJ1-2	TGTGCCAGCAGGCTGGGACAGAACGTGGGCTACACCTTC	CASRLGQNVGYTF
-	TRBV6-6	-	TRBJ1-2	TGTGCCAGCACCACCGGGTCTCCGGTTGGTGGCTACACCTTC	CASTTGSPVGGYTF
TRBD1	TRBV28	-	TRBJ1-4	TGTGCCAGCAGTGGGAATGTCGGACAGGTGACAACTAATGAAAAACTGTTTTTT	CASSGNVGQVTTNEKLFF
-	TRBV30	-	TRBJ1-4	TGTGCCTGGAGTTTCACAGGGTGGGGTGAAAAACTGTTTTTT	CAWSFTGWGEKLFF
TRBD1	TRBV5-1	-	TRBJ1-3	TGCGCCAGCAGCATGCAGACAGGGGTCGGAAACACCATATATTTT	CASSMQTGVGNTIYF
TRBD1	TRBV6-5	-	TRBJ2-2	TGTGCCAGCAGTTACGGGACAGGATACGGGGAGCTGTTTTTT	CASSYGTGYGELFF
-	TRBV20-1	once	TRBJ2-7	TGCAGTGCTAGTTCGACTACTCCCTACGAGCAGTACTTC	CSASSTTPYEQYF
TRBD1	TRBV5-1	-	TRBJ2-5	TGCGCCAGCAGCCTGGGACAGGGAACGACCCAGTACTTC	CASSLGQGTTQYF
TRBD1	TRBV6-5	-	TRBJ1-2	TGTGCCAGCAGTATCAACAGGGGGAACTATGGCTACACCTTC	CASSINRGNYGYTF
TRBD1	TRBV18	once	TRBJ1-2	TGTGCCAGCTCACCACTCGGGACAGGGGAGTATGGCTACACCTTC	CASSPLGTGEYGYTF
-	TRBV15	-	TRBJ2-3	TGTGCCACCTCCAACAGGGACACAGATACGCAGTATTTT	CATSNRDTDTQYF
TRBD2	TRBV6-5	-	TRBJ2-5	TGTGCCAGCAGACCCGGGGGGGGAAGAGCCCAGTACTTC	CASRPGGGRAQYF
-	TRBV6-4	-	TRBJ1-5	TGTGCCAGCAGTGACAGGGACTGCAATAGCAATCAGCCCCAGCATTTT	CASSDRDCNSNQPQHF
TRBD2	TRBV5-1	-	TRBJ2-1	TGCGCCAGCAGCTTGCTAGGCGGGGGGTACTACAATGAGCAGTTCTTC	CASSLLGGGYYNEQFF
TRBD1	TRBV5-6	-	TRBJ1-1	TGTGCCAGCATTACACAGGGGCTAGGAAACACTGAAGCTTTCTTT	CASITQGLGNTEAFF
TRBD1	TRBV18	-	TRBJ2-5	TGTGCCAGCTCACCTGAACAGGGGTACCAAGAGACCCAGTACTTC	CASSPEQGYQETQYF
-	TRBV7-9	-	TRBJ2-3	TGTGCCAGCAGCGTCCTCAGGGGCTCGGGGACAGATACGCAGTATTTT	CASSVLRGSGTDTQYF
TRBD1	TRBV6-5	-	TRBJ2-4	TGTGCCAGCAGCCCCGGGACAGGGAAAAACATTCAGTACTTC	CASSPGTGKNIQYF
-	TRBV11-3	-	TRBJ2-2	TGTGCCAGCGGTGACTCGGGTGTCACCGGGGAGCTGTTTTTT	CASGDSGVTGELFF
TRBD2	TRBV30	once	TRBJ2-3	TGTGCCTGGAGTGTGGTAGCGGGGGGCTCGGGAGATACGCAGTATTTT	CAWSVVAGGSGDTQYF
-	TRBV15	-	TRBJ2-3	TGTGCCACCAGCAGCTTAGGGGGCACAGATACGCAGTATTTT	CATSSLGGTDTQYF
-	TRBV5-1	-	TRBJ2-2	TGCGCCAGCAGCCCCCGTGTGGGCGCCACCGGGGAGCTGTTTTTT	CASSPRVGATGELFF
-	TRBV3-1/TRBV3-2	-	TRBJ1-2	TGTGCCAGCACCCCACCAGGTGGGGGCTACACCTTC	CASTPPGGGYTF